Each of the 25 T cell receptor beta chains below was sequenced from the same sample in a study of cytomegalovirus exposure and HLA in healthy donors. Only in-frame clones appear in the TCRdb table, and some are missing; sequencing was by immunoSEQ multiplex PCR. The repertoire holds under 85,000 clones, with roughly 94% as singletons. Material: PBMCs. These receptors all come from a woman in her late teens or twenties in good health and CMV-seronegative.

The V gene is TRBV19, the J gene TRBJ1-2, with 8 bases aligning to TRBD1. The junction had 10 bases not matched to a gene; V was cut back by 5 bases and J by 5 bases. This CDR3 region has 15 residues. Per germline, CDR1 LNHDA and CDR2 SQIVND (reference sequence). CDR3 protein: CASSLDRGQYYGYTF. The CDR3 DNA follows: TGTGCCAGTAGTCTTGACAGGGGTCAATATTATGGCTACACCTTC.

The V and J genes are TRBV5-4 and TRBJ2-7, with D possibly being TRBD2 (6 bases). Germline V CDR1 and CDR2: SGHNT, YYREEE (reference sequence). V was clipped by 4 bases and J by 6 bases, with 20 bases between them. CDR3 length: 15 amino acids. This CDR3 is CASSGAEGLRGEQYF. For the CDR3, the DNA is TGTGCCAGCAGCGGGGCAGAGGGATTGCGGGGCGAGCAGTACTTC.

This clone occurred once. The CDR3 reads CASSLTGIIGYEQYF. CDR3 DNA: TGTGCCAGCAGCTTGACAGGGATTATCGGCTACGAGCAGTACTTC. The chain carries TRBV7-9 and TRBJ2-7, with 7 bases identical to TRBD1. Per the germline V gene, CDR1 is SEHNR and CDR2 is FQNEAQ (reference sequence). This CDR3 contains 15 residues. Losses at the gene ends were 3 bases for V and 3 bases for J; bases not matched to a gene: 8.

The V gene is TRBV19, the J gene TRBJ2-7; D unresolved. The CDR3 length is 12 residues. With 11 bases removed from V and 5 bases from J, the gap between germline ends came to 16 bases. Germline V lookup: CDR1 LNHDA, CDR2 SQIVND (reference sequence). The CDR3 is CAGQGVTHEQYF. The CDR3 DNA is TGTGCCGGCCAAGGAGTCACCCACGAGCAGTACTTC.

The rearrangement links TRBV4-2 to TRBJ1-4, with D possibly being TRBD1 (5 bases). Germline CDR1 reads LGHNA; CDR2 reads YNFKEQ. The CDR3 extends over 18 amino acids. V was shortened by 2 bases and J by 4 bases, with 20 bases between the two germline ends. The CDR3 here is CASSQLSVLTANNEKLFF. The CDR3 DNA is TGTGCCAGCAGCCAATTATCGGTACTGACAGCGAATAATGAAAAACTGTTTTTT.

The chain couples TRBV25-1 to TRBJ2-1; TRBD1 matches 9 bases. The germline CDR1 and CDR2 sequences are MGHDK and SYGVNS. This CDR3 region has 15 residues. Germline trimming cut 3 bases from V and 10 bases from J; bases unmatched to any gene: 10. DNA of the CDR3: TGTGCCAGCAGTGATTACAGGGGGCTTCGGGGAGAGCAGTTCTTC. It translates to CASSDYRGLRGEQFF.

This clone was recorded once. The chain's CDR3 is CASSLRGPNYEQYF. Written as DNA, the CDR3 is TGTGCCAGCAGCTTGAGGGGGCCAAACTACGAGCAGTACTTC. V gene TRBV13 combines with J gene TRBJ2-7; 7 bases map to TRBD1. CDR3 length equals 14 residues. The germline V gene has CDR1 PRHDT and CDR2 FYEKMQ (reference sequence). The ends lost 3 bases at V and 3 bases at J; junction bases unmatched: 5.

Here the CDR3 reads CASSRVMVNTGELFF. In nucleotides, the CDR3 is TGTGCCAGCAGCCGGGTAATGGTAAACACCGGGGAGCTGTTTTTT. The V call is TRBV27, the J call TRBJ2-2; D not certain. CDR1 and CDR2 from the germline V gene are MNHEY and SMNVEV (reference sequence). V lost 6 bases and J lost 2, with 13 bases in between. The length of the CDR3 is 15 residues.

The chain recombines TRBV6-1 with TRBJ2-5; 8 bases align to TRBD2. The V gene's germline CDR1 is MNHNS and CDR2 SASEGT. The trim removed 8 bases at V and 4 bases at J, leaving 9 bases unmatched. The CDR3 is made up of 14 amino acids. DNA for the CDR3: TGTGCCAGCGGAATTGGACTAGCTTCAGAGACCCAGTACTTC. It codes for CASGIGLASETQYF.

The chain has TRBV7-5 and TRBJ2-7; the table's TRBD2 call for D was not verified on the DNA. TRBV7-5 is classified as a pseudogene. This CDR3 contains 14 residues. CDR3 bases: TGTGCCAGAAGCCCTGGGAGGACCTCCTACGAGCAGTACTTC. It is translated as CARSPGRTSYEQYF.

The chain recombines TRBV29-1 with TRBJ1-1, with a possible D match to TRBD1 (6 bases). In germline, CDR1 is SQVTM, CDR2 ANQGSEA. The CDR3 has 16 amino acids. Trimming cost V 0 bases and J 0 bases, with 14 bases left between them. CDR3 sequence reads: CSVEDRQRDMNTEAFF. In nucleotides, the CDR3 is TGCAGCGTTGAAGATCGGCAGAGGGACATGAACACTGAAGCTTTCTTT.

V and J are TRBV15 and TRBJ2-5; 7 bases fit TRBD1. The CDR3 loop spans 15 amino acids. V lost 0 bases, J lost 3 bases, and 4 bases stayed unmatched. Germline V gene lookup returns CDR1 LNHNV and CDR2 YYDKDF (reference sequence). The CDR3 spells CATSRDLGQEETQYF. The CDR3 nucleotides are TGTGCCACCAGCAGAGATCTAGGACAGGAAGAGACCCAGTACTTC.

The chain links TRBV5-4 to TRBJ2-7, with D unclear. In germline, CDR1 is SGHNT, CDR2 YYREEE (reference sequence). The CDR3 consists of 15 residues. Trimming removed 3 bases at V and 4 bases at J, with 17 bases between. The CDR3 loop reads CASSSADLVSYEQYF. CDR3 bases: TGTGCCAGCAGCTCCGCGGATCTGGTGTCTTACGAGCAGTACTTC.

The rearrangement links TRBV11-3 to TRBJ2-7; 11 bases line up with TRBD1. Germline V gives CDR1 SGHNT, CDR2 YENEEA. The CDR3 length is 16 residues. J was trimmed by 5 bases and V by 2 bases; bases with no gene match: 8. The CDR3 DNA is TGTGCCAGCAGCTTATCCCGGGACAGGGGGATCAACGAGCAGTACTTC. Encoded protein: CASSLSRDRGINEQYF.

This clone was recorded at least ten times. This chain connects TRBV29-1 to TRBJ1-5; D not resolved. Between the trimmed V and J ends, which lost 1 base and 15 bases, there was a span of 10 bases. Germline-derived CDR1 and CDR2 are SQVTM and ANQGSEA. The CDR3 is made up of 10 amino acids. For the CDR3, the DNA is TGCAGCGTTGAAGGACAAACTGGGCATTTT. Translated, it gives CSVEGQTGHF.

V usage is TRBV15 and J usage is TRBJ1-5; D gene unclear. Trimming left V 5 bases short and J 6 bases short, with 14 bases between. CDR3 length: 14 amino acids. Germline V gene data show CDR1 as LNHNV and CDR2 as YYDKDF (reference sequence). CDR3 coding DNA: TGTGCCACCAGCCCCCCCCCTACTCTTCAGCCCCAGCATTTT. Residues: CATSPPPTLQPQHF. Complete variable domain (other parts from reference TRBV15 and TRBJ1-5): DAMVIQNPRYQVTQFGKPVTLSCSQTLNHNVMYWYQQKSSQAPKLLFHYYDKDFNNEADTPDNFQSRRPNTSFCFLDIRSPGLGDTAMYLCATSPPPTLQPQHFGDGTRLSIL.

The chain recombines TRBV4-2 with TRBJ2-3; D gene unclear. Trimming took 0 bases from V and 6 from J, leaving 13 bases between them. Germline V CDR1 and CDR2: LGHNA, YNFKEQ. CDR3 length equals 15 residues. The CDR3 is CASSQEWAQGDTQYF. CDR3 in DNA: TGTGCCAGCAGCCAAGAATGGGCCCAAGGTGATACGCAGTATTTT.

The chain links TRBV6-5 to TRBJ2-7, with 8 bases aligning to TRBD1. The length of the CDR3 is 14 residues. Per germline, CDR1 MNHEY and CDR2 SVGAGI. The junction had 5 bases not matched to a gene; V was cut back by 2 bases and J by 5 bases. The CDR3 coding sequence is TGTGCCAGCAGTTACGGACAGGGAGTCAACGAGCAGTACTTC. This translates into CASSYGQGVNEQYF.

V gene TRBV7-6 combines with J gene TRBJ1-2; the D gene is possibly TRBD1 (5 bases). Looked up from germline, CDR1 is SGHVS and CDR2 is FNYEAQ. V dropped 5 bases and J dropped 0 bases, with 13 bases sitting between them. The CDR3 runs 15 residues. The CDR3 DNA reads as TGTGCCAGCAGCCCCCAGACAGATCCTAACTATGGCTACACCTTC. This gives the protein CASSPQTDPNYGYTF.

The gene calls are TRBV28 and TRBJ2-3; 9 bases map to TRBD2. The V gene's germline CDR1 is MDHEN and CDR2 SYDVKM. With V trimmed by 5 bases and J by 2 bases, 2 bases remained unmatched. The CDR3 has 14 amino acids. The CDR3 DNA is TGTGCCAGCAGTCTAGCGGGATTCACAGATACGCAGTATTTT. The encoded protein is CASSLAGFTDTQYF.

The chain has TRBV7-9 and TRBJ1-5; a weak D match, TRBD1 (6 bases). The CDR3 loop spans 16 amino acids. With 0 bases removed from V and 0 bases from J, the gap between germline ends came to 9 bases. Germline V lookup: CDR1 SEHNR, CDR2 FQNEAQ (reference sequence). CDR3 sequence (DNA): TGTGCCAGCAGCTTAGCCGAACAGGGTAGCAATCAGCCCCAGCATTTT. Amino acids: CASSLAEQGSNQPQHF.

The CDR3 loop reads CASSSRDRGYEQYF. CDR3 nucleotides: TGTGCCAGCAGCTCCCGGGACAGGGGGTACGAGCAGTACTTC. The rearrangement joins TRBV5-6 to TRBJ2-7; 11 bases match TRBD1. In germline, CDR1 is SGHDT, CDR2 YYEEEE. J was trimmed by 4 bases and V by 3 bases; bases with no gene match: 3. CDR3 length: 14 residues.

The V gene is TRBV27, the J gene TRBJ1-5; 8 bases line up with TRBD1. J gave up 5 bases and V 6 bases, and 6 bases lay outside the gene matches. The V gene's germline CDR1 is MNHEY and CDR2 SMNVEV (reference sequence). The CDR3 totals 14 residues. CDR3 residues: CASSRTGNHQPQHF. Written as DNA, the CDR3 is TGTGCCAGCAGCCGGACAGGGAATCATCAGCCCCAGCATTTT.

The chain employs TRBV30 and TRBJ2-1, with D unclear. The V gene's germline CDR1 is GTSNPN and CDR2 SVGIG (reference sequence). This CDR3 is 12 amino acids long. V was shortened by 0 bases and J by 9 bases, with 9 bases between the two germline ends. CDR3 residues: CAWSVRVVEQFF. Here the CDR3 DNA reads TGTGCCTGGAGTGTACGAGTGGTTGAGCAGTTCTTC.

The chain is built from TRBV6-1 and TRBJ2-5; D is perhaps TRBD1 (6 bases). V shed 6 bases and J shed 4 bases, with 12 bases lying between them. The germline V gene encodes CDR1 MNHNS and CDR2 SASEGT. The CDR3 has 13 amino acids. CDR3 residues: CASRIQGSETQYF. CDR3 in DNA: TGTGCCAGCAGGATACAGGGTTCAGAGACCCAGTACTTC.